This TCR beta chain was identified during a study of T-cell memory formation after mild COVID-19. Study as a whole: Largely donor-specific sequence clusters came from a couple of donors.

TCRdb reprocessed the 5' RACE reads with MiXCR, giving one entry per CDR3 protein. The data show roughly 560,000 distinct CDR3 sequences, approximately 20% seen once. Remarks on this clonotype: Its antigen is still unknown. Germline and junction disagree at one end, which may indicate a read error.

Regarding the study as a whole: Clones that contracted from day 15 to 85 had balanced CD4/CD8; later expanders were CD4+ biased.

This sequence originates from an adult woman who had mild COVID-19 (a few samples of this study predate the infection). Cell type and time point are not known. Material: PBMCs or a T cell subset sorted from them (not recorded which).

The CDR3 protein is CSVRLPGLWDEQFF. The CDR3 DNA reads TGCAGTGTTAGACTTCCGGGACTCTGGGATGAGCAGTTCTTC. The chain links TRBV20-1 to TRBJ2-1; D may be TRBD2 (6 bases). CDR1 and CDR2 (germline): DFQATT, SNEGSKA (reference sequence). This CDR3 is built from 14 residues.